Each of the 25 T cell receptor beta chains below was sequenced from the same sample in a study of T cells in Graves' hyperthyroidism and ophthalmopathy. Amplified regions were TCR beta CDR3 sequences from RNA transcripts. HTBI primers were used for first-round RT-PCR of the TCR CDR3. TCRdb itself ran the multiplex PCR reads through MiXCR, one entry per CDR3 protein. The repertoire holds about 700,000 distinct CDR3 sequences, 14% seen once, with more than 8.5% in the top ten. The sequenced material came from blood. These receptors all stem from a young woman with Graves' hyperthyroidism.

The genes are TRBV29-1 and TRBJ2-5; tentatively, D is TRBD2 (5 bases). This CDR3 spans 10 amino acids. The V gene's germline CDR1 is SQVTM and CDR2 ANQGSEA. Here the CDR3 reads CRVWRETQYF. Here the CDR3 DNA reads TGCAGAGTTTGGAGGGAGACCCAGTACTTC.

This clonotype has ten or more counts. The V and J genes are TRBV6-1 and TRBJ2-7; D is possibly TRBD1 or TRBD2 (7 bases each). The CDR3 is 16 amino acids. Per the germline V gene, CDR1 is MNHNS and CDR2 is SASEGT. The V end lost 5 bases, the J end lost 6 bases, and 23 bases lay between the germline ends. CDR3 DNA: TGTGCCAGCAGTTACGACCGGCAGGGGGGGACCTCCGAGCAGTACTTC. Translation gives CASSYDRQGGTSEQYF.

This clonotype came up many times. This rearrangement joins TRBV11-1 to TRBJ2-3; possibly TRBD1 for D (6 bases). The germline CDR1 and CDR2 sequences are SGHAT and FQDESV (reference sequence). Trimming pared 4 bases from V and 8 bases from J, leaving 19 bases between. The CDR3 covers 15 residues. The CDR3 loop reads CASSSGTRASGTQYF. In DNA, the CDR3 is TGTGCCAGCAGCTCCGGGACACGGGCTAGTGGTACGCAGTATTTT.

In nucleotides, the CDR3 is TGTGCCACCAGCAGAGATGGGGCCTCTGCCGAGCAGTACTTC. It translates to CATSRDGASAEQYF. The chain joins TRBV15 to TRBJ2-7, with D possibly matching TRBD1 (5 bases). Germline CDR1 is LNHNV and CDR2 is YYDKDF (reference sequence). V lost 0 bases, J lost 6 bases, and 12 bases lay in between. The CDR3 totals 14 residues.

A few counts support this clonotype. J is TRBJ2-2 and V is TRBV4-3; D uncertain. The germline V and J ends were trimmed by 1 base and 13 bases, with 16 bases remaining between them. CDR1 LGHNA and CDR2 YSLEER come from the germline V gene. The length of the CDR3 is 14 residues. This chain's CDR3 is CASSQGLPELGLFF. As DNA, the CDR3 is TGCGCCAGCAGCCAAGGCCTTCCAGAGCTAGGGCTGTTTTTT.

The gene calls are TRBV9 and TRBJ2-1, with TRBD2 matching 14 bases. With V trimmed by 4 bases and J by 0 bases, 9 bases remained unmatched. Germline CDR1 is SGDLS and CDR2 is YYNGEE. CDR3 length: 19 amino acids. CDR3 DNA: TGTGCCAGCAGCTACCCGGGACTAGCGGGAGAAAACTCCTACAATGAGCAGTTCTTC. Translating it yields CASSYPGLAGENSYNEQFF. The full variable domain, completed using reference TRBV9 and TRBJ2-1, is DSGVTQTPKHLITATGQRVTLRCSPRSGDLSVYWYQQSLDQGLQFLIQYYNGEERAKGNILERFSAQQFPDLHSELNLSSLELGDSALYFCASSYPGLAGENSYNEQFFGPGTRLTVL.

This clonotype was detected many times. V gene TRBV5-1 combines with J gene TRBJ2-7; 8 bases agree with TRBD1. The CDR3 is 13 residues long. V lost 4 bases to trimming and J lost 7 bases; unmatched junction nucleotides: 7. Germline CDR1 and CDR2: SGHRS and YFSETQ. CDR3 in DNA: TGCGCCAGCAGCCCCGGACAGGGCCAAGAGCAGTACTTC. This codes for CASSPGQGQEQYF.

This clonotype has at least ten counts. The J gene is TRBJ2-7, the V gene TRBV6-2 or TRBV6-3; TRBD1 or TRBD2 may be the D gene (5 bases each). The CDR3 has 15 amino acids. Trimming cost V 3 bases and J 2 bases, with 14 bases left between them. Germline CDR1 MNHEY, CDR2 SVGEGT. The CDR3 DNA sequence: TGTGCCAGCAGTTATAGGTACGGGACGACCTACGAGCAGTACTTC. Protein sequence: CASSYRYGTTYEQYF.

This clonotype was observed a handful of times. The chain employs TRBV20-1 and TRBJ2-5; D perhaps matches TRBD2 (5 bases). V dropped 7 bases and J dropped 3 bases, with 15 bases sitting between them. The CDR3 sequence is 13 residues long. Germline lookup yields CDR1 DFQATT and CDR2 SNEGSKA (reference sequence). CDR3 residues: CSVLGREKETQYF. CDR3 bases: TGCAGTGTTCTAGGACGGGAAAAAGAGACCCAGTACTTC.

This clonotype was counted at least ten times. The chain links TRBV30 to TRBJ2-7, with 7 positions matching TRBD1. Germline CDR1 is GTSNPN and CDR2 is SVGIG (reference sequence). The CDR3 extends over 12 amino acids. V lost 2 bases and J lost 4; bases outside the gene matches: 2. The chain's CDR3 is CAWSPGGYEQYF. CDR3 sequence (DNA): TGTGCCTGGAGTCCAGGGGGTTACGAGCAGTACTTC.

This clonotype was recorded a few times. The chain links TRBV12-5 to TRBJ2-1, with D possibly TRBD2 on 5 matching bases. In germline, CDR1 is LGHNT, CDR2 FRNRAP. The V gene lost 6 bases and the J gene lost 12 bases, with 15 bases spanning the gap. The length of the CDR3 is 12 residues. This CDR3 reads CASGGAGLGQFF. The CDR3 coding sequence is TGTGCTAGTGGGGGAGCTGGGCTTGGGCAGTTCTTC.

This chain links TRBV7-9 with TRBJ2-5; TRBD1 or TRBD2 may be the D gene (6 bases each). The germline V gene encodes CDR1 SEHNR and CDR2 FQNEAQ (reference sequence). This CDR3 has 14 residues. Trimming shortened V by 5 bases and J by 4 bases, and 14 bases separated the two germline ends. CDR3: CASSPLGGGETQYF. The CDR3 region has the DNA TGTGCCAGCAGCCCCCTCGGAGGGGGAGAGACCCAGTACTTC.

This clonotype was observed many times. This sequence joins TRBV28 and TRBJ2-7; perhaps TRBD1 as D (5 bases). The CDR3 has 17 amino acids. V was cut by 5 bases and J by 0 bases, with 20 bases left in between. Germline V lookup: CDR1 MDHEN, CDR2 SYDVKM. The CDR3 region is CASSTTPRQGASYEQYF. The CDR3 DNA reads TGTGCCAGCAGTACCACTCCTCGGCAGGGCGCCTCCTACGAGCAGTACTTC.

This chain uses TRBV14 with TRBJ2-4, with D unclear. Looked up from germline, CDR1 is SGHDN and CDR2 is FVKESK. V was cut by 1 base and J by 7 bases, with 23 bases left in between. CDR3 size: 18 residues. The CDR3 loop reads CASSQGSRKAPLGNIQYF. DNA of the CDR3: TGTGCCAGCAGCCAAGGGTCGCGCAAGGCCCCCCTAGGGAACATTCAGTACTTC.

This clonotype was counted ten times or more. The chain is built from TRBV7-2 and TRBJ2-7; possibly TRBD1 for D (6 bases). Germline values: CDR1 SGHTA, CDR2 FQGNSA. CDR3 length: 13 residues. The V and J ends lost 1 base and 6 bases respectively, with 10 bases between them. CDR3 sequence (DNA): TGTGCCAGCAGCTTAGTAGTAGGGGGCGAGCAGTACTTC. Its translation is CASSLVVGGEQYF.

The chain recombines TRBV7-9 with TRBJ1-5; 9 bases fit TRBD1. The CDR3 runs 14 residues. The germline V gene has CDR1 SEHNR and CDR2 FQNEAQ (reference sequence). Losses at the gene ends were 5 bases for V and 6 bases for J; bases not matched to a gene: 5. As DNA, the CDR3 is TGTGCCAGCAGCAGAGGGACAGGGAGTCAGCCCCAGCATTTT. It is translated as CASSRGTGSQPQHF.

This clonotype was seen at least ten times. V usage is TRBV20-1 and J usage is TRBJ2-7; no firm D call. The CDR3 contains 15 residues. V was cut by 0 bases and J by 0 bases, with 12 bases left in between. CDR1 DFQATT and CDR2 SNEGSKA come from the germline V gene (reference sequence). The CDR3 loop reads CSARDPRGTSYEQYF. The DNA for the CDR3 is TGCAGTGCTAGAGATCCCAGAGGCACCTCCTACGAGCAGTACTTC.

This clonotype was detected ten times or more. The chain is built from TRBV2 and TRBJ2-4; possible D gene TRBD2, 5 bases. The germline V gene has CDR1 SNHLY and CDR2 FYNNEI. With 6 bases removed from V and 0 bases from J, the gap between germline ends came to 15 bases. The CDR3 loop spans 16 amino acids. This chain's CDR3 is CASSLDSRLAKNIQYF. CDR3 nucleotides: TGTGCCAGCAGCTTGGACTCACGCCTAGCCAAAAACATTCAGTACTTC.

This clonotype was recorded once. One end of the junction is discordant with germline, which a read error may explain. V gene TRBV12-3 or TRBV12-4 combines with J gene TRBJ1-2, with unresolved D. This CDR3 comprises 13 residues. CDR3 nucleotides: TGTGCCAGCAGCGAGAGAGGACTCTATGGCTGCACCTTC. Protein product: CASSERGLYGCTF.

Remarks on this clonotype: Since no conserved phenylalanine or tryptophan closes the CDR3, a read error is the likely cause. The DNA is left out, because the CDR3 cannot be placed on it with certainty; the CDR3 is given as TCRdb lists it. The gene calls are TRBV19 and TRBJ1-5. The CDR3 has 11 residues if both end residues are counted. The germline CDR1 and CDR2 sequences are LNHDA and SQIVND (reference sequence). CDR3 in amino acids: CASSPQVRGCV.

This clonotype was counted many times. The gene calls are TRBV7-8 and TRBJ2-3, with D uncertain. The CDR3 has 14 amino acids. In germline, CDR1 is SGHVS, CDR2 FQNEAQ. Trimming left V 5 bases short and J 4 bases short, with 13 bases between. The chain's CDR3 is CASSPRVKPDTQYF. The CDR3 DNA sequence: TGTGCCAGCAGCCCTCGAGTGAAGCCAGATACGCAGTATTTT.

This clonotype showed up many times. The V call is TRBV5-1, the J call TRBJ2-7; D gene uncertain. CDR1 and CDR2 from the germline V gene are SGHRS and YFSETQ. V shed 2 bases and J shed 1 base, with 13 bases lying between them. This CDR3 has 15 residues. CDR3 bases: TGCGCCAGCAGCTTTGAACCGGGTGGGTCCTACGAGCAGTACTTC. Its protein product is CASSFEPGGSYEQYF.

This sequence joins TRBV27 and TRBJ2-7, with 10 bases matching TRBD2. This CDR3 contains 15 residues. After removal of 5 bases from V and 4 bases from J, the junction contained 8 bases not matched to a gene. The germline V gene encodes CDR1 MNHEY and CDR2 SMNVEV (reference sequence). CDR3 sequence (DNA): TGTGCCAGCAGTCCTGCCGGACTAGCGGCATACGAGCAGTACTTC. Its protein is CASSPAGLAAYEQYF.

This chain connects TRBV19 to TRBJ1-5, with TRBD1 as a possible D gene (6 bases). With 4 bases removed from V and 5 bases from J, the gap between germline ends came to 21 bases. Germline lookup yields CDR1 LNHDA and CDR2 SQIVND (reference sequence). The CDR3 is 17 amino acids. The DNA of the CDR3 is TGTGCCAGTAGTAACCCTCGGGGGGCCCAAGGACATCAGCCCCAGCATTTT. Translating it yields CASSNPRGAQGHQPQHF.

The V and J genes are TRBV28 and TRBJ2-1; a possible D gene is TRBD2 (6 bases). The germline V gene encodes CDR1 MDHEN and CDR2 SYDVKM. Trimming took 4 bases from V and 0 from J, leaving 13 bases between them. The CDR3 length is 16 residues. The chain's CDR3 is CASSSPGAPSYNEQFF. CDR3 sequence (DNA): TGTGCCAGCAGTTCCCCGGGAGCCCCCTCCTACAATGAGCAGTTCTTC.